This TCR beta chain was recorded in a study of shared clonotypes between healthy human individuals. Study background: The plates for each donor numbered three CD4 naive, three CD4 memory, two CD8 naive and one CD8 memory.

In the case of this clone: What it recognizes is unknown.

The repertoire was sequenced with immunoSEQ multiplex PCR; TCRdb's copy has only in-frame clones and lacks some. The sample consists of millions of clones, about 95% of them appearing once. This CDR3 comprises 14 residues. CDR1 is MNHEY, CDR2 SVGAGI, per germline. With 7 bases clipped from V and 2 bases from J, the junction kept 6 bases outside the gene matches. Naive-designated CD8 cells lacked CD45RO, were positively enriched for CCR7, and omitted terminally differentiated effector memory CD45RA+ cells. Overall study results and limits: Non-shared clonotypes had lower generation probabilities than those shared by all four donors.

This sequence joins TRBV6-5 and TRBJ2-5, with 8 bases fitting TRBD2. The sequence was collected from a man aged 18 to 30 in good health. The sequencing sample was made of naive CD8+ T cells sorted from blood. CDR3 in amino acids: CASTRLAPQETQYF. As DNA, the CDR3 is TGTGCCAGCACCAGACTAGCGCCTCAAGAGACCCAGTACTTC.